These T cell receptor beta chains were read from a single sample in a study of OX40 agonist ivuxolimab in advanced cancers. The repertoire was sequenced with immunoSEQ multiplex PCR; TCRdb's copy has only in-frame clones and lacks some. This table holds about 15,000 clones, roughly 77% found once. The sample in question was CD4+ or CD8+ T cells sorted from blood, obtained in a trial of the OX40 agonist ivuxolimab. Receptor source: an adult with an advanced solid tumor such as melanoma, head and neck, liver or kidney cancer. Both conserved end residues are part of each CDR3. The order of the fields is CDR3 DNA, CDR3 protein, D gene, J gene, clone size, V gene. D genes are given only for firm matches. Clone size is given for some rows only: seen once, a few or many times, or a class if the clone is expanded.

DNA: TGTGCCTGGAGTGTAGGGAGGGCCGGGGAGCTGTTTTTT
CDR3: CAWSVGRAGELFF
D: TRBD2
J: TRBJ2-2
size: -
V: TRBV30

DNA: TGCGCCAGCAGCCCCCGGGGAGGGACTGAAGCTTTCTTT
CDR3: CASSPRGGTEAFF
D: -
J: TRBJ1-1
size: -
V: TRBV4-1

DNA: TGTGCCAGCAGGCAACGACGGCGAAACTCCTACGAGCAGTACTTC
CDR3: CASRQRRRNSYEQYF
D: -
J: TRBJ2-7
size: -
V: TRBV13

DNA: TGTGCCAGCATAACCCGGACGGAGAATGAAAAACTGTTTTTT
CDR3: CASITRTENEKLFF
D: -
J: TRBJ1-4
size: -
V: TRBV28

DNA: TGTGCCAGCATAATAAAAGCTAATCCTTTTAGCACAGATACGCAGTATTTT
CDR3: CASIIKANPFSTDTQYF
D: -
J: TRBJ2-3
size: -
V: TRBV7-2

DNA: TGCGCCAGCAGCTTGGCGAGGAACACTGAAGCTTTCTTT
CDR3: CASSLARNTEAFF
D: -
J: TRBJ1-1
size: -
V: TRBV5-1

DNA: TGTGCCAGCAGCCTCCCTAGGGCCCCGAGCACTGAAGCTTTCTTT
CDR3: CASSLPRAPSTEAFF
D: -
J: TRBJ1-1
size: -
V: TRBV13

DNA: TGTGCCAGCAGCTACACAGGGTCTGGGGCCAACGTCCTGACTTTC
CDR3: CASSYTGSGANVLTF
D: -
J: TRBJ2-6
size: -
V: TRBV21-1

DNA: TGTGCCGCCGGGACAGGGAACACTGAAGCTTTCTTT
CDR3: CAAGTGNTEAFF
D: TRBD1
J: TRBJ1-1
size: -
V: TRBV10-3

DNA: TGCGCCAGCAGCCAATTCCAGGACCCTTACAATGAGCAGTTCTTC
CDR3: CASSQFQDPYNEQFF
D: -
J: TRBJ2-1
size: -
V: TRBV4-1

DNA: TGTGCCAGCAGCTTAAGTGTGGGACTAGCGGCCGGGGAGCTGTTTTTT
CDR3: CASSLSVGLAAGELFF
D: TRBD2
J: TRBJ2-2
size: -
V: TRBV7-9

DNA: TGTGCCACCAGCAGATCGCGGGAGGGAACCCCCTATAGCAATCAGCCCCAGCATTTT
CDR3: CATSRSREGTPYSNQPQHF
D: -
J: TRBJ1-5
size: -
V: TRBV15

DNA: TGTGCCAGCAGTTTAAGGGGGACCTCTGGGGCCAACGTCCTGACTTTC
CDR3: CASSLRGTSGANVLTF
D: -
J: TRBJ2-6
size: -
V: TRBV27

DNA: TGTGCCAGCAGCTCTAGAACTGATGAGCAGTTCTTC
CDR3: CASSSRTDEQFF
D: -
J: TRBJ2-1
size: -
V: TRBV5-6

DNA: TGTGCCAGCAGTCTGGGGGGCTTGAAAGGCGAGACCCAGTACTTC
CDR3: CASSLGGLKGETQYF
D: -
J: TRBJ2-5
size: -
V: TRBV13

DNA: TGTGCCAGTGAGGGGAGGGCCATTATCTTC
CDR3: CASEGRAIIF
D: TRBD2
J: TRBJ2-4
size: once
V: TRBV19

DNA: TGTGCCAGCACCAAGACAGGGGACGACACAGATACGCAGTATTTT
CDR3: CASTKTGDDTDTQYF
D: TRBD1
J: TRBJ2-3
size: -
V: TRBV27

DNA: TGTGCCAGTAGGAGTATGGGGAATGAGCAGTTCTTC
CDR3: CASRSMGNEQFF
D: -
J: TRBJ2-1
size: -
V: TRBV6-5

DNA: TGTGCCAGCAGCCTAACCAGGGCTGGAAACACCATATATTTT
CDR3: CASSLTRAGNTIYF
D: -
J: TRBJ1-3
size: -
V: TRBV28

DNA: TGTGCCAGCAGCGATACACCCATTCCCAGGGGGGGGGAGCAGTACTTC
CDR3: CASSDTPIPRGGEQYF
D: -
J: TRBJ2-7
size: -
V: TRBV9

DNA: TGTGCCAGCAGCTTAGGGACATCCTCTTTAAGAGGCTACACCTTC
CDR3: CASSLGTSSLRGYTF
D: -
J: TRBJ1-2
size: once
V: TRBV7-9

DNA: TGCGCCAGCAGCCAACGGACGACAGACTATCTCTCCTACGAGCAGTACTTC
CDR3: CASSQRTTDYLSYEQYF
D: -
J: TRBJ2-7
size: large
V: TRBV4-1

DNA: TGTGCCAGCAGTGCAGGGGGGTATGGCTACACCTTC
CDR3: CASSAGGYGYTF
D: TRBD1
J: TRBJ1-2
size: -
V: TRBV27